Below, 28 T cell receptor beta chains from the same sample are listed, as sequenced in a study of OX40 agonist ivuxolimab in advanced cancers. Profiling relied on immunoSEQ multiplex PCR, and the TCRdb table lists in-frame clones only, not all of them. The sample holds tens of thousands of clones, roughly 85% seen once. The sequencing here drew on CD4+ or CD8+ T cells sorted from blood, taken in a trial of the OX40 agonist ivuxolimab. Every receptor here comes from an adult with an advanced solid tumor such as melanoma, head and neck, liver or kidney cancer.

This chain connects TRBV14 to TRBJ2-1; 8 nucleotides align to TRBD1. Germline CDR1 SGHDN, CDR2 FVKESK. CDR3 length: 13 amino acids. Trimming took 6 bases from V and 8 from J; bases not matched to a gene: 6. The CDR3 spells CASRNRGTDEQFF. The CDR3 region has the DNA TGTGCCAGCAGGAACAGGGGGACGGATGAGCAGTTCTTC.

The genes are TRBV5-1 and TRBJ2-7; TRBD1 matches 9 bases. V lost 4 bases to trimming and J lost 2 bases; unmatched junction nucleotides: 7. Looked up from germline, CDR1 is SGHRS and CDR2 is YFSETQ. CDR3 size: 15 residues. This CDR3 is CASSNRDRVPYEQYF. CDR3 DNA: TGCGCCAGCAGCAACCGGGACAGGGTTCCCTACGAGCAGTACTTC.

The gene calls are TRBV28 and TRBJ2-1; D is unresolved. CDR3 size: 15 residues. The germline gives CDR1 MDHEN, CDR2 SYDVKM. V was cut by 3 bases and J by 6 bases, with 15 bases left in between. Here the CDR3 DNA reads TGTGCCAGCAGTTTGGAGCTAGTGGGAATCAATGAGCAGTTCTTC. Its translation: CASSLELVGINEQFF.

This chain links TRBV6-5 with TRBJ2-3; TRBD1 or TRBD2 may be the D gene (5 bases each). Germline V gives CDR1 MNHEY, CDR2 SVGAGI. The CDR3 extends over 14 amino acids. V lost 7 bases to trimming and J lost 2 bases, with 13 bases between them. CDR3 DNA sequence: TGTGCCAGCACCCACGGGGCTGACACAGATACGCAGTATTTT. This gives the protein CASTHGADTDTQYF.

DNA for the CDR3: TGTGCCAGCAGCTTAGACCTTAATTCACCCCTCCACTTT. This codes for CASSLDLNSPLHF. V is TRBV7-9 and J is TRBJ1-6, with unresolved D. The V gene's germline CDR1 is SEHNR and CDR2 FQNEAQ (reference sequence). Trimming shortened V by 1 base and J by 6 bases, and 4 bases separated the two germline ends. The CDR3 runs to 13 residues.

The CDR3 DNA reads TGCGCCAGCAGCTTGACGGCAGGGTCGTTCACTGAAGCTTTCTTT. Its translation is CASSLTAGSFTEAFF. This chain connects TRBV5-1 to TRBJ1-1; D might be TRBD1 (5 bases). Germline lookup yields CDR1 SGHRS and CDR2 YFSETQ. Trimming left V 1 base short and J 4 bases short, with 14 bases between. This CDR3 is 15 amino acids long.

The V call is TRBV7-3, the J call TRBJ2-1; possibly TRBD1 for D (5 bases). There are 15 residues in the CDR3. Between the trimmed V and J ends, which lost 0 bases and 0 bases, there was a span of 6 bases. Germline V gene lookup returns CDR1 SGHTA and CDR2 FQGTGA. In DNA, the CDR3 is TGTGCCAGCAGCTTAACAGGGGACTCCTACAATGAGCAGTTCTTC. Amino acid sequence: CASSLTGDSYNEQFF.

The rearrangement joins TRBV7-9 to TRBJ1-2, with 9 nucleotides matching TRBD1. The V gene end was trimmed by 5 bases and the J gene end by 1 base; junction bases not matched to a gene: 2. This CDR3 has 14 amino acids. Germline V gene lookup returns CDR1 SEHNR and CDR2 FQNEAQ (reference sequence). The CDR3 DNA follows: TGTGCCAGCAGCCGGGACAGGGATAACTATGGCTACACCTTC. Amino acid sequence: CASSRDRDNYGYTF.

This clone appeared a few times. The J gene is TRBJ2-1, the V gene TRBV6-5; TRBD2 aligns across 7 bases. This CDR3 is built from 12 residues. Per the germline V gene, CDR1 is MNHEY and CDR2 is SVGAGI. The trim removed 6 bases at V and 14 bases at J, leaving 10 bases unmatched. CDR3 DNA sequence: TGTGCCAGCAGCTCCTCCGGGACTAAGGAGTTCTTC. Protein sequence: CASSSSGTKEFF.

The chain joins TRBV5-1 to TRBJ1-6; no reliable D call. Per the germline V gene, CDR1 is SGHRS and CDR2 is YFSETQ. V was trimmed by 5 bases and J by 9 bases, leaving 12 bases between them. The CDR3 runs to 13 residues. CDR3 sequence: CASSEGLRSPLHF. As DNA, the CDR3 is TGCGCCAGCAGTGAAGGGTTACGTTCACCCCTCCACTTT.

The chain couples TRBV6-6 to TRBJ2-6; D ambiguous. This CDR3 region has 15 residues. V was clipped by 2 bases and J by 0 bases, with 5 bases between them. CDR1 is MNHNY and CDR2 is SVGAGI in the germline V gene (reference sequence). DNA for the CDR3: TGTGCCAGCAGTTACGTCCACTCTGGGGCCAACGTCCTGACTTTC. Translating gives CASSYVHSGANVLTF.

The rearrangement uses TRBV19 and TRBJ2-1; the match to TRBD2 covers 14 bases. Unmatched junction bases numbered 6, after V lost 7 bases and J lost 7 bases. Germline V CDR1 and CDR2: LNHDA, SQIVND (reference sequence). This CDR3 region has 15 residues. CDR3 sequence (DNA): TGTGCCAGTACCCTGGGACTAGCGGGAGTTAATGAGCAGTTCTTC. Translation: CASTLGLAGVNEQFF. Complete variable domain (other parts from reference TRBV19 and TRBJ2-1): DGGITQSPKYLFRKEGQNVTLSCEQNLNHDAMYWYRQDPGQGLRLIYYSQIVNDFQKGDIAEGYSVSREKKESFPLTVTSAQKNPTAFYLCASTLGLAGVNEQFFGPGTRLTVL.

This clone was counted once. The chain recombines TRBV14 with TRBJ2-2, with 13 bases aligning to TRBD2. J was trimmed by 3 bases and V by 4 bases; bases with no gene match: 8. The germline CDR1 and CDR2 sequences are SGHDN and FVKESK. The CDR3 consists of 18 residues. The CDR3 region has the DNA TGTGCCAGCAGCCCTGGACTAGCGGGAGAGGCGTACACCGGGGAGCTGTTTTTT. Translating it yields CASSPGLAGEAYTGELFF.

This clone occurred once. The gene calls are TRBV7-8 and TRBJ2-1; D gene uncertain. CDR1 SGHVS and CDR2 FQNEAQ come from the germline V gene. V lost 2 bases, J lost 5 bases, and 7 bases lay in between. This CDR3 is built from 13 residues. This CDR3 is CASSLTYNNEQFF. The CDR3 DNA follows: TGTGCCAGCAGCTTAACATATAACAATGAGCAGTTCTTC.

This clone occurred once. The rearrangement uses TRBV7-2 and TRBJ2-5; 7 positions match TRBD1. The CDR3 has 15 amino acids. Germline CDR1 and CDR2: SGHTA and FQGNSA. Trimming cost V 5 bases and J 3 bases; bases outside gene matches: 9. CDR3 in amino acids: CASSPWVGGEETQYF. CDR3 sequence (DNA): TGTGCCAGCAGCCCCTGGGTAGGGGGCGAAGAGACCCAGTACTTC. Looking up the rest from reference TRBV7-2 and TRBJ2-5 gives the full variable domain: GAGVSQSPSNKVTEKGKDVELRCDPISGHTALYWYRQSLGQGLEFLIYFQGNSAPDKSGLPSDRFSAERTGGSVSTLTIQRTQQEDSAVYLCASSPWVGGEETQYFGPGTRLLVL.

This chain joins TRBV5-4 and TRBJ2-1; D might be TRBD2 (7 bases). The germline CDR1 and CDR2 sequences are SGHNT and YYREEE (reference sequence). V was clipped by 4 bases and J by 4 bases, with 12 bases between them. This CDR3 comprises 14 residues. The CDR3 loop is CASSEGRGYNEQFF. The CDR3, as DNA: TGTGCCAGCAGCGAGGGGAGGGGGTACAATGAGCAGTTCTTC.

This clone turned up a few times. The rearrangement links TRBV5-1 to TRBJ1-2, with TRBD1 identical over 7 bases. This CDR3 spans 15 amino acids. CDR1 is SGHRS, CDR2 YFSETQ, per germline. V lost 2 bases to trimming and J lost 6 bases; unmatched junction nucleotides: 10. CDR3 coding DNA: TGCGCCAGCAGCTTCGTGCAGGGGGGATTGGATGGCTACACCTTC. Protein sequence: CASSFVQGGLDGYTF.

The rearrangement uses TRBV13 and TRBJ1-1; 9 bases line up with TRBD1. Germline V lookup: CDR1 PRHDT, CDR2 FYEKMQ (reference sequence). V lost 4 bases and J lost 10; bases outside the gene matches: 13. CDR3 length: 15 residues. The CDR3 loop is CASSSPFDRGNVAFF. CDR3 nucleotides: TGTGCCAGCAGCTCACCCTTCGACAGGGGGAATGTAGCTTTCTTT. The full variable domain, rest sourced from reference TRBV13 and TRBJ1-1, is AAGVIQSPRHLIKEKRETATLKCYPIPRHDTVYWYQQGPGQDPQFLISFYEKMQSDKGSIPDRFSAQQFSDYHSELNMSSLELGDSALYFCASSSPFDRGNVAFFGQGTRLTVV.

J is TRBJ1-6 and V is TRBV14; D perhaps matches TRBD1 (5 bases). Germline loops: CDR1 SGHDN, CDR2 FVKESK. Trimming took off 0 bases at V and 7 bases at J, with 13 bases between the two ends. The CDR3 totals 16 residues. The CDR3 sequence: CASSQDPGPGNSPLHF. CDR3 DNA: TGTGCCAGCAGCCAAGACCCGGGGCCCGGGAATTCACCCCTCCACTTT.

The chain carries TRBV7-2 and TRBJ1-1; D may be TRBD1 (5 bases). CDR3 length: 13 residues. The V and J ends lost 2 bases and 4 bases respectively, with 8 bases between them. CDR1 and CDR2 from the germline V gene are SGHTA and FQGNSA. The CDR3: CASSLRGSTEAFF. CDR3 in DNA: TGTGCCAGCAGCTTAAGGGGTAGCACTGAAGCTTTCTTT.

CDR3: CASSSGQGRDTQYF. The CDR3 DNA follows: TGCGCCAGCAGCTCTGGACAGGGGAGGGATACGCAGTATTTT. The chain joins TRBV5-1 to TRBJ2-3; 9 bases match TRBD1. V was clipped by 3 bases and J by 6 bases; unmatched bases: 5. Germline V CDR1 and CDR2: SGHRS, YFSETQ. This CDR3 region has 14 residues. The entire variable domain, with the rest obtained from reference TRBV5-1 and TRBJ2-3, is as follows: KAGVTQTPRYLIKTRGQQVTLSCSPISGHRSVSWYQQTPGQGLQFLFEYFSETQRNKGNFPGRFSGRQFSNSRSEMNVSTLELGDSALYLCASSSGQGRDTQYFGPGTRLTVL.

This clone was recorded a few times. The chain joins TRBV4-1 to TRBJ2-4, with D perhaps matching TRBD1 (5 bases). The germline gives CDR1 MGHRA, CDR2 YSYEKL. The CDR3 loop spans 16 amino acids. V was shortened by 2 bases and J by 5 bases, with 16 bases between the two germline ends. The CDR3 sequence: CASSQYALTEENIQYF. For the CDR3, the DNA is TGCGCCAGCAGCCAATACGCCTTGACAGAAGAAAACATTCAGTACTTC.

The V gene is TRBV4-1, the J gene TRBJ2-5; TRBD2 might be the D (5 bases). TRBJ2-7 explains the end of the DNA better; the J call may be wrong. The CDR3 length is 15 residues. Germline lookup yields CDR1 MGHRA and CDR2 YSYEKL. The CDR3 nucleotides read TGCGCCAGCAGCCAAGATTCGGGGATTTCCTACGAGCAGTACTTC. Residues: CASSQDSGISYEQYF.

V and J are TRBV19 and TRBJ1-6, with D uncertain. This CDR3 is built from 13 residues. Trimming shortened V by 7 bases and J by 0 bases, and 4 bases separated the two germline ends. CDR1 and CDR2 (germline): LNHDA, SQIVND (reference sequence). The CDR3, as DNA: TGTGCCAGTATCGGCTCCTATAATTCACCCCTCCACTTT. This gives the protein CASIGSYNSPLHF.

The CDR3 nucleotides are TGTGCCAGCGAACCGGGACAGGGACTCGACGAGCAGTACTTC. Translating gives CASEPGQGLDEQYF. The chain employs TRBV6-1 and TRBJ2-7; 9 bases are shared with TRBD1. Per germline, CDR1 MNHNS and CDR2 SASEGT. The V gene end was trimmed by 8 bases and the J gene end by 5 bases; junction bases not matched to a gene: 10. This CDR3 spans 14 amino acids.

This chain links TRBV30 with TRBJ2-5; 8 bases match TRBD2. Germline loops: CDR1 GTSNPN, CDR2 SVGIG (reference sequence). After removal of 8 bases from V and 4 bases from J, the junction contained 9 bases not matched to a gene. The CDR3 is made up of 13 amino acids. CDR3 sequence: CARREGLGETQYF. In DNA form, the CDR3 reads TGTGCCCGCCGGGAGGGCTTGGGAGAGACCCAGTACTTC.

J is TRBJ1-1 and V is TRBV2; possibly TRBD1 for D (5 bases). The germline V and J ends were trimmed by 4 bases and 5 bases, with 8 bases remaining between them. CDR1 and CDR2 from the germline V gene are SNHLY and FYNNEI. The CDR3 length is 12 residues. CDR3 DNA sequence: TGTGCCAGCAGTGCCTACAGGACTGAAGCTTTCTTT. Protein: CASSAYRTEAFF.

Concerning this clone: At the DNA level, this CDR3 is encoded by other sequences in the same sample as well. V is TRBV6-4 and J is TRBJ2-1; 12 nucleotides align to TRBD2. This CDR3 contains 15 residues. CDR1 is MRHNA and CDR2 is SNTAGT in the germline V gene. V dropped 0 bases and J dropped 7; count of bases not matched to a gene: 1. CDR3 nucleotide sequence: TGTGCCAGCAGTGACTCGACTAGCGGGAGTAATGAGCAGTTCTTC. Translation gives CASSDSTSGSNEQFF.